Below, one TCR beta chain is given with its context. Its antigen is unidentified. The data were taken from a study of T cells after yellow fever vaccination. Study-level findings and limits: The study noted that FACS-sorted repertoires could contain abundant clonotypes contaminating from the bulk population.

The CDR3 totals 15 residues. Universal primer sites and UMIs were introduced during 5'RACE template-switching synthesis of TCR cDNA. TCRdb reprocessed the 5' RACE reads with MiXCR, giving one entry per CDR3 protein. The sample lists fewer than 350,000 distinct CDR3 sequences, roughly 3.5% occurring once. The TCR was taken from a man aged 18 to 29 who received the YFV17D yellow fever vaccine. Sample: PBMCs, taken on the day of the yellow fever booster vaccination. V and J are TRBV21-1 and TRBJ2-7; the table's D call, TRBD1, was not checked against the DNA. TRBV21-1 corresponds to a pseudogene. As DNA, the CDR3 is TGTGCCAGCTTTCCTTTCCCGGGACAGCCATACGAGCAGTACTTC. This gives the protein CASFPFPGQPYEQYF.